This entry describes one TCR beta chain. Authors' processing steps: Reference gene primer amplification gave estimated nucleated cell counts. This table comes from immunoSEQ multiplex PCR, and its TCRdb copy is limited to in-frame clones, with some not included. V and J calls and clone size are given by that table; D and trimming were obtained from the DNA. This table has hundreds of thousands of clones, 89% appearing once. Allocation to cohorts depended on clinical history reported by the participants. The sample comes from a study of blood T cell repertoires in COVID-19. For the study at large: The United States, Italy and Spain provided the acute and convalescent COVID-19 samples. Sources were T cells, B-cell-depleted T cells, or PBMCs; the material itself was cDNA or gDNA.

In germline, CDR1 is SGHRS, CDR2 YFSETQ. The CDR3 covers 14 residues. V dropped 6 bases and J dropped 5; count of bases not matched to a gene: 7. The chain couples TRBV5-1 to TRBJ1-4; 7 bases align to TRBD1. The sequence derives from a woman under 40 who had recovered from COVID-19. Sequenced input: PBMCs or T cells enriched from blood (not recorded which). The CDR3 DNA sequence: TGCGCCAGCAAGATGGGACAGTCAAATGAAAAACTGTTTTTT. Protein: CASKMGQSNEKLFF.